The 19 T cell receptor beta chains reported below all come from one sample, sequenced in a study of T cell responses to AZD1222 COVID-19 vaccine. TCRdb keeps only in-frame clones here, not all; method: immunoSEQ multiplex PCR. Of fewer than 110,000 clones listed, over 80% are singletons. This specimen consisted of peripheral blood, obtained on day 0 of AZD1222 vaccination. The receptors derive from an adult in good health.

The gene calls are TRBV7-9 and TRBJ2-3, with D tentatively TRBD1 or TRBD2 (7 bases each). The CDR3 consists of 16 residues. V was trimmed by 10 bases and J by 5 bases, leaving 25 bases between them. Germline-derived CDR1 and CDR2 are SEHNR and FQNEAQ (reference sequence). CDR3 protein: CATTSQGGAFLDTQYF. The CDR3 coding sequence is TGTGCCACCACCTCCCAGGGGGGGGCCTTCCTAGATACGCAGTATTTT.

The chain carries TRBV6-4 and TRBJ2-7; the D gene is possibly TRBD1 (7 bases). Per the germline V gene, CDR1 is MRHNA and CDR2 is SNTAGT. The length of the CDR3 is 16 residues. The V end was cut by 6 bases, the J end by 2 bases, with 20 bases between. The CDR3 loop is CASREGKGQSTYEQYF. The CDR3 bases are TGTGCCAGCAGGGAGGGTAAGGGACAGAGCACCTACGAGCAGTACTTC.

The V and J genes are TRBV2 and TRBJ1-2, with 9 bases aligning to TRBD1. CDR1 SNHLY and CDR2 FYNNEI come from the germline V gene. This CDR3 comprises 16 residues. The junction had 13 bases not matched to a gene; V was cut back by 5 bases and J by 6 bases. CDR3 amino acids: CASSRTVKDRGNGYTF. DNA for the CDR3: TGTGCCAGCAGTCGCACGGTTAAGGACAGGGGCAATGGCTACACCTTC.

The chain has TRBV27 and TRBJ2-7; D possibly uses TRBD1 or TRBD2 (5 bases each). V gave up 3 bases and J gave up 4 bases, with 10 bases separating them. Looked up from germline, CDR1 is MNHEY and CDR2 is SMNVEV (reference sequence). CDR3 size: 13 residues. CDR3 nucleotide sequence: TGTGCCAGCAGTTTTCGGGACGGGTACGAGCAGTACTTC. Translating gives CASSFRDGYEQYF.

Here the CDR3 reads CASSYRVANTEAFF. The CDR3 nucleotides read TGTGCCAGCAGTTACCGGGTGGCGAACACTGAAGCTTTCTTT. The rearrangement links TRBV6-5 to TRBJ1-1; D is uncertain. The germline V gene has CDR1 MNHEY and CDR2 SVGAGI. V dropped 2 bases and J dropped 1 base, with 8 bases sitting between them. The CDR3 length is 14 residues.

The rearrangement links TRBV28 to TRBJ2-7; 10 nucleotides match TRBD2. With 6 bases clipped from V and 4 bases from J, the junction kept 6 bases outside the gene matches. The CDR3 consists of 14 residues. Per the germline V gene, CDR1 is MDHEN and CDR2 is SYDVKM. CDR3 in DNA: TGTGCCAGCAGAACCAGCGGGGGGGAATACGAGCAGTACTTC. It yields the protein CASRTSGGEYEQYF.

The CDR3 DNA sequence: TGTGCCAGTAGAGTAATACAGGGTGGGGCTGAAGCTTTCTTT. Translated: CASRVIQGGAEAFF. The chain uses TRBV19 and TRBJ1-1, with a tentative D call TRBD1 (6 bases). The V gene lost 6 bases and the J gene lost 6 bases, with 17 bases spanning the gap. The CDR3 loop spans 14 amino acids. Germline V gene data show CDR1 as LNHDA and CDR2 as SQIVND (reference sequence). Full variable domain (remainder filled in from reference TRBV19 and TRBJ1-1): DGGITQSPKYLFRKEGQNVTLSCEQNLNHDAMYWYRQDPGQGLRLIYYSQIVNDFQKGDIAEGYSVSREKKESFPLTVTSAQKNPTAFYLCASRVIQGGAEAFFGQGTRLTVV.

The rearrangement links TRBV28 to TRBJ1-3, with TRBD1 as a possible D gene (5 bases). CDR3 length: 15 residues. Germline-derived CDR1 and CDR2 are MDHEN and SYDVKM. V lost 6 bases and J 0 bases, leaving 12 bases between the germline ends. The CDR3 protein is CASSSAGYSGNTIYF. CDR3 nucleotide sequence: TGTGCCAGCAGCAGCGCAGGGTACTCTGGAAACACCATATATTTT.

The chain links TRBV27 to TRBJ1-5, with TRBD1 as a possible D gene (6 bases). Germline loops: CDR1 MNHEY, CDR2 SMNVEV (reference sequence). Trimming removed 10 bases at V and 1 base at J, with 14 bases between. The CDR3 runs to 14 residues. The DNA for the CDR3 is TGTGCCACCGTGCCGGGACAAAGCAATCAGCCCCAGCATTTT. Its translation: CATVPGQSNQPQHF.

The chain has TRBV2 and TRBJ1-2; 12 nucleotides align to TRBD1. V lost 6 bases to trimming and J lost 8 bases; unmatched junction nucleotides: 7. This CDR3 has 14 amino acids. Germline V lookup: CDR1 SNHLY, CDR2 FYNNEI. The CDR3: CASRTGTGGKGYTF. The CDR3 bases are TGTGCCAGCAGAACCGGGACAGGGGGCAAAGGCTACACCTTC.

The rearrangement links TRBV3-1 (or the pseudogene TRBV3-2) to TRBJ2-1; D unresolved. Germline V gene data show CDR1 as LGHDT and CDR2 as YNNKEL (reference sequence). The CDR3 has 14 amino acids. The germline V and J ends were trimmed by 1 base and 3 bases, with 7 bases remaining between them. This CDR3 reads CASSQVVNYNEQFF. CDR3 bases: TGTGCCAGCAGCCAAGTAGTAAACTACAATGAGCAGTTCTTC.

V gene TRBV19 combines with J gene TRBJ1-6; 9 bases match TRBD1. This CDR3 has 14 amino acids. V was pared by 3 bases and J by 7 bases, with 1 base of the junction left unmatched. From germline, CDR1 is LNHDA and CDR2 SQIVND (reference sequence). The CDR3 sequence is CASSIGQGNSPLHF. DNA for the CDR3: TGTGCCAGTAGTATCGGACAGGGGAATTCACCCCTCCACTTT. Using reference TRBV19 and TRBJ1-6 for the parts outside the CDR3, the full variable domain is DGGITQSPKYLFRKEGQNVTLSCEQNLNHDAMYWYRQDPGQGLRLIYYSQIVNDFQKGDIAEGYSVSREKKESFPLTVTSAQKNPTAFYLCASSIGQGNSPLHFGNGTRLTVT.

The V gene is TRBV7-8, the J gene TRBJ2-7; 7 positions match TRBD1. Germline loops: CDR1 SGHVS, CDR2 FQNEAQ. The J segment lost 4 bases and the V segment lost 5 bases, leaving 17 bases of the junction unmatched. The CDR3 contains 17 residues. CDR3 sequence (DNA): TGTGCCAGCAGCGCTCCGTCGGGGACAGACTTTCTTTACGAGCAGTACTTC. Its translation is CASSAPSGTDFLYEQYF.

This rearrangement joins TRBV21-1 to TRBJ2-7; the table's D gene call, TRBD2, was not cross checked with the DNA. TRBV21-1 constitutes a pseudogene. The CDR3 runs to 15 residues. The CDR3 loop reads CASSLRSGRGNEQYF. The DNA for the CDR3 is TGTGCCAGCAGCTTACGTAGCGGGAGAGGCAACGAGCAGTACTTC.

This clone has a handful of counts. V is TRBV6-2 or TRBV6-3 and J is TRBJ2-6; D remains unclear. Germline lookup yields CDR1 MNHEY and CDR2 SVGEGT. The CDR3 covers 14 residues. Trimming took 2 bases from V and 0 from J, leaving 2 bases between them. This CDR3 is CASSYSSGANVLTF. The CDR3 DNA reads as TGTGCCAGCAGTTACAGCTCTGGGGCCAACGTCCTGACTTTC.

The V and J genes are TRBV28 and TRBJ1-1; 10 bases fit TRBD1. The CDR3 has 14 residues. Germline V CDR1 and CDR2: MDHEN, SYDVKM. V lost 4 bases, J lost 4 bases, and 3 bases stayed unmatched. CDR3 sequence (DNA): TGTGCCAGCAGTTCGACAGGGGGCTCCACTGAAGCTTTCTTT. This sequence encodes CASSSTGGSTEAFF.

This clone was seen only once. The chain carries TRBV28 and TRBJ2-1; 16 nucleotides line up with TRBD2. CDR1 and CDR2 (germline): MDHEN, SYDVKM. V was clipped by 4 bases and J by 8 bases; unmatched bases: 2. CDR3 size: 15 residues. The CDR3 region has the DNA TGTGCCAGCAGTTCCGGGACTAGCGGGAGGGATGAGCAGTTCTTC. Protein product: CASSSGTSGRDEQFF.

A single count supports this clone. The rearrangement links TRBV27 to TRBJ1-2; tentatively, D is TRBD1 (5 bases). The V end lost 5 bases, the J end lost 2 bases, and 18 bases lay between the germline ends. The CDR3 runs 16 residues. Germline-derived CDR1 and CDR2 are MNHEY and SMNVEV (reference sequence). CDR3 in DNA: TGTGCCAGCAGTCCCTGGGGTGGGGGGACCAACTATGGCTACACCTTC. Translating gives CASSPWGGGTNYGYTF.

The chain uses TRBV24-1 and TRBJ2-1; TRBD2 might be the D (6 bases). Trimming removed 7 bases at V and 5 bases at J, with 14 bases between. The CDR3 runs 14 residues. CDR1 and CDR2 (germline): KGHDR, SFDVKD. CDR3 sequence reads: CATRSGLGDNEQFF. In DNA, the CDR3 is TGTGCCACCAGATCGGGACTGGGAGACAATGAGCAGTTCTTC.